The subject of this entry is one TCR beta chain. An end of the junction differs from the germline gene, which may be a read error. The CDR3 totals 12 residues. CDR1 and CDR2 (germline): MNHEY, SVGAGI. Sequencing used immunoSEQ multiplex PCR; TCRdb keeps in-frame clones, though not all of them. The sample holds about 220,000 clones, over 80% seen once. Participants were aged 18 to 89 years, lived in 20 to 25 US areas, and enrolled virtually. Clinical history reported by participants formed the basis on which cohorts were assigned. This sample was included in a study of blood T cell repertoires in COVID-19. About the study: COVID-19 samples from acute and convalescent phases originated in the United States, Italy and Spain. From T cells, B-cell-depleted T cells, or PBMCs came the material, which was cDNA or gDNA.

This sequence joins TRBV6-5 and TRBJ1-2; 8 bases are a match to TRBD1. The sequencing input was PBMCs or T cells enriched from blood (not recorded which). This TCR was recovered from a woman aged 30 to 39 with acute COVID-19. CDR3 nucleotides: TGTGCCAGCAGACACTTACCGGGACAGGCCTCCTTC. It encodes CASRHLPGQASF.